This T cell receptor beta chain is drawn from a study of blood T cell repertoires in COVID-19. Germline V gene lookup returns CDR1 SGHVS and CDR2 FNYEAQ. Trimming took off 0 bases at V and 4 bases at J, with 12 bases between the two ends. CDR3 length equals 15 residues. TCRdb keeps only in-frame clones here, not all; method: immunoSEQ multiplex PCR. In the table there are approximately 150,000 clones, about four fifths of which are singletons. The gene calls are TRBV7-6 and TRBJ2-5; tentative D call: TRBD1 (6 bases). The receptor's source is a man between 60 and 75 years old with active or convalescent COVID-19. Sequencing was done on a sample of peripheral blood. As DNA, the CDR3 is TGTGCCAGCAGCTTAGCGGCAGGGGCCCCAGAGACCCAGTACTTC. Protein: CASSLAAGAPETQYF. Based on the CDR3 plus reference TRBV7-6 and TRBJ2-5, the full variable domain is GAGVSQSPRYKVTKRGQDVALRCDPISGHVSLYWYRQALGQGPEFLTYFNYEAQQDKSGLPNDRFSAERPEGSISTLTIQRTEQRDSAMYRCASSLAAGAPETQYFGPGTRLLVL.